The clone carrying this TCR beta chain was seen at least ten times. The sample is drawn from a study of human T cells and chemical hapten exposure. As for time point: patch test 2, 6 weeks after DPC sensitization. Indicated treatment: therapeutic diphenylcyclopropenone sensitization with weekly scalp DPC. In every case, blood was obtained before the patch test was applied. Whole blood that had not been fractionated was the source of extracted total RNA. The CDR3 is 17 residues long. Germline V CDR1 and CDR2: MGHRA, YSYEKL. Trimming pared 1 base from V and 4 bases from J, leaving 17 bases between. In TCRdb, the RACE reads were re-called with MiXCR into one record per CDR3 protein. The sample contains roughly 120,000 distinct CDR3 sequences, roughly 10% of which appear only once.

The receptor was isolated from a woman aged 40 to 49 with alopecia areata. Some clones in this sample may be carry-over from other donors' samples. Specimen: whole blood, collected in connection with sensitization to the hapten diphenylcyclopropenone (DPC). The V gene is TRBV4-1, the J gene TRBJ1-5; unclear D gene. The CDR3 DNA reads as TGCGCCAGCAGCCAAGTTGACATGGGATTTACTAATCAGCCCCAGCATTTT. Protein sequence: CASSQVDMGFTNQPQHF.